This T cell receptor (beta chain) emerged from a study of blood T cell repertoires in COVID-19. Overall study context: The United States, Italy and Spain were the sources of the acute and convalescent COVID-19 samples. T cells, B-cell-depleted T cells, or PBMCs provided the cDNA or gDNA that served as material.

CDR3 length equals 11 residues. V gave up 10 bases and J gave up 7 bases, with 12 bases separating them. Germline CDR1 and CDR2: SGHDT and YYEEEE. Per the authors' pipeline: Reference gene primer amplification yielded estimated nucleated cell counts. Only in-frame clones appear in the TCRdb table, and some are missing; sequencing was by immunoSEQ multiplex PCR. That table furnishes V, J and clone size, whereas the DNA furnished D and trimming. The sample consists of around 58,000 clones, 65% to 90% of them appearing once. The sample consisted of peripheral blood. This sequence joins TRBV5-6 and TRBJ2-1; a weak D match, TRBD2 (5 bases). The receptor comes from a human donor in a cohort sampled during active COVID-19. CDR3 sequence (DNA): TGTGCCTCCCCCGGGGATAATGAGCAGTTCTTC. Protein product: CASPGDNEQFF.